A single sample is the source of the 6 T cell receptor beta chains below, sequenced in a study of blood T cell repertoires in COVID-19. Clones were sequenced by immunoSEQ multiplex PCR, and TCRdb holds only the in-frame ones, with some missing. The sample contains some 170,000 clones, more than 75% of which appear only once. Sequenced: peripheral blood. The receptors were sampled from a man aged 60 to 69 with active or convalescent COVID-19.

V usage is TRBV13 and J usage is TRBJ1-2, with TRBD1 matching over 8 bases. This CDR3 has 17 residues. J was trimmed by 4 bases and V by 5 bases; bases with no gene match: 15. In germline, CDR1 is PRHDT, CDR2 FYEKMQ (reference sequence). The CDR3 here is CASSRKGSRDRLYGYTF. The CDR3 region has the DNA TGTGCCAGCAGCCGCAAGGGGAGCCGGGACAGGCTCTATGGCTACACCTTC.

The V call is TRBV7-2, the J call TRBJ1-2; 7 bases line up with TRBD1. CDR3 length equals 19 residues. Germline CDR1 SGHTA, CDR2 FQGNSA. V shed 2 bases and J 8 bases; nucleotides not matched to a gene: 23. The CDR3 DNA follows: TGTGCCAGCAGCTTATATGGGCAGGGGGTCGTAGGCACCTTGGGGGGCTACACCTTC. It yields the protein CASSLYGQGVVGTLGGYTF.

The rearrangement joins TRBV29-1 to TRBJ1-1, with TRBD1 identical over 7 bases. V lost 6 bases to trimming and J lost 6 bases; unmatched junction nucleotides: 7. Germline CDR1 and CDR2: SQVTM and ANQGSEA. The CDR3 is 12 residues long. CDR3 sequence: CSVHRGPAEAFF. CDR3 nucleotides: TGCAGCGTACACAGGGGTCCGGCTGAAGCTTTCTTT. The whole variable domain, filled in from reference TRBV29-1 and TRBJ1-1, reads SAVISQKPSRDICQRGTSLTIQCQVDSQVTMMFWYRQQPGQSLTLIATANQGSEATYESGFVIDKFPISRPNLTFSTLTVSNMSPEDSSIYLCSVHRGPAEAFFGQGTRLTVV.

The chain is built from TRBV7-2 and TRBJ1-2; D ambiguous. CDR1 and CDR2 from the germline V gene are SGHTA and FQGNSA. Trimming stripped 0 bases from V and 1 base from J, with 6 bases between. The CDR3 sequence is 14 residues long. CDR3 nucleotide sequence: TGTGCCAGCAGCTTAGCTGCAGATAACTATGGCTACACCTTC. This sequence encodes CASSLAADNYGYTF. The whole variable domain, filled in from reference TRBV7-2 and TRBJ1-2, reads GAGVSQSPSNKVTEKGKDVELRCDPISGHTALYWYRQSLGQGLEFLIYFQGNSAPDKSGLPSDRFSAERTGGSVSTLTIQRTQQEDSAVYLCASSLAADNYGYTFGSGTRLTVV.

The chain carries TRBV19 and TRBJ2-7; possibly TRBD1 for D (5 bases). V was trimmed by 5 bases and J by 6 bases, leaving 17 bases between them. CDR1 and CDR2 (germline): LNHDA, SQIVND (reference sequence). There are 14 residues in the CDR3. CDR3 bases: TGTGCCAGTAGTCACCTTCAGGGCGTGGTCGAGCAGTACTTC. Translation: CASSHLQGVVEQYF.

V and J are TRBV11-3 and TRBJ1-5; TRBD1 matches at 8 bases. V shed 3 bases, J shed 5 bases, and the junction held 6 bases outside the gene matches. The length of the CDR3 is 15 residues. Germline V gives CDR1 SGHNT, CDR2 YENEEA. DNA for the CDR3: TGTGCCAGCAGCTTTTCAGGGGGCAGTGATCAGCCCCAGCATTTT. Protein: CASSFSGGSDQPQHF. The entire variable domain, with the rest obtained from reference TRBV11-3 and TRBJ1-5, is as follows: EAGVVQSPRYKIIEKKQPVAFWCNPISGHNTLYWYLQNLGQGPELLIRYENEEAVDDSQLPKDRFSAERLKGVDSTLKIQPAELGDSAVYLCASSFSGGSDQPQHFGDGTRLSIL.